This entry lists 5 T cell receptor beta chains sequenced from one sample in a study of cytomegalovirus exposure and HLA in healthy donors. The PCR had 60 Vbeta and 13 Jbeta primers. The table came from immunoSEQ multiplex PCR; TCRdb's copy has only in-frame clones and leaves some out. The table includes about 140,000 clones, 75% to 80% detected once. Source material: PBMCs. These TCRs come from a woman aged 18 to 35 in good health and CMV-seropositive.

The chain carries TRBV9 and TRBJ2-7; the match to TRBD1 covers 11 bases. The CDR3 contains 14 residues. After removal of 6 bases from V and 4 bases from J, the junction contained 6 bases not matched to a gene. Germline V CDR1 and CDR2: SGDLS, YYNGEE. CDR3 region: CASTPGQGVYEQYF. The CDR3 DNA sequence: TGTGCCAGCACCCCGGGACAGGGGGTGTACGAGCAGTACTTC.

The chain couples TRBV2 to TRBJ1-2; TRBD1 aligns across 8 bases. V gave up 6 bases and J gave up 2 bases; unmatched junction bases: 8. Per the germline V gene, CDR1 is SNHLY and CDR2 is FYNNEI. This CDR3 spans 15 amino acids. The CDR3 reads CASREDRAYNYGYTF. The CDR3 region has the DNA TGTGCCAGCAGAGAGGACAGGGCTTACAACTATGGCTACACCTTC.

This chain links TRBV5-1 with TRBJ1-4; D is unresolved. V dropped 4 bases and J dropped 4 bases, with 14 bases sitting between them. CDR1 is SGHRS, CDR2 YFSETQ, per germline. The CDR3 has 15 amino acids. This chain's CDR3 is CASSRISGLNEKLFF. As DNA, the CDR3 is TGCGCCAGCAGCCGAATATCAGGCCTTAATGAAAAACTGTTTTTT. Full variable domain (remainder filled in from reference TRBV5-1 and TRBJ1-4): KAGVTQTPRYLIKTRGQQVTLSCSPISGHRSVSWYQQTPGQGLQFLFEYFSETQRNKGNFPGRFSGRQFSNSRSEMNVSTLELGDSALYLCASSRISGLNEKLFFGSGTQLSVL.

This chain's CDR3 is CASRQSYGYTF. As DNA, the CDR3 is TGTGCCAGCAGACAGAGCTATGGCTACACCTTC. The V call is TRBV9, the J call TRBJ1-2; no clear D gene. CDR3 length: 11 residues. Trimming stripped 5 bases from V and 4 bases from J, with 6 bases between. Per germline, CDR1 SGDLS and CDR2 YYNGEE.

The rearrangement joins TRBV30 to TRBJ2-7; TRBD2 matches 7 bases. From germline, CDR1 is GTSNPN and CDR2 SVGIG (reference sequence). V was pared by 3 bases and J by 6 bases, with 11 bases of the junction left unmatched. The CDR3 extends over 14 amino acids. CDR3 amino acids: CAWRPPGGFGEQYF. DNA of the CDR3: TGTGCCTGGAGACCCCCCGGGGGGTTTGGCGAGCAGTACTTC.